Listed below are T cell receptor beta chains from one sample, sequenced in a study of tumor-infiltrating lymphocytes in primary liver carcinoma. TCRdb itself ran the multiplex PCR reads through MiXCR, one entry per CDR3 protein. The sample yields 310,000 or so distinct CDR3 sequences, less than 70% seen once. Sequencing was done on a sample of peripheral blood. These receptors all come from a man between 40 and 49 years old with primary liver carcinoma and hepatitis B virus infection. Each CDR3 is given with its conserved first and last residue. The D gene is left open where the match is weak. Rows may omit the clone size; those that give it use once, few, many or a size class.

D gene,clone size,J gene,V gene,CDR3 DNA,CDR3 protein
-,-,TRBJ2-5,TRBV11-2,TGTGCCGGCAGCTCTCGGCCCCAAGAGACCCAGTACTTC,CAGSSRPQETQYF
TRBD1,many,TRBJ2-2,TRBV10-2,TGCGCCAGCTTAAGACAGGGGAACACCGGGGAGCTGTTTTTT,CASLRQGNTGELFF
TRBD2,-,TRBJ2-1,TRBV11-3,TGTGCCAGCAGCTTATATCCTAGCGGGAGGAATGAGCAGTTCTTC,CASSLYPSGRNEQFF
TRBD1,-,TRBJ2-7,TRBV4-1,TGTGCCAGCAGCCGATCCGGGACAGGGACCTACGAGCGGTACTTC,CASSRSGTGTYERYF
-,-,TRBJ2-7,TRBV11-2,TGTGCCAGCAGCCCAGAGAGGGTTAGCTCCTACGAGCAGTACTTC,CASSPERVSSYEQYF
-,-,TRBJ1-4,TRBV6-1,TGTGCCGGCAGTGAAAGTCTGCTTGGGTTGACGGGAACTAATGAAAAACTGTTTTTT,CAGSESLLGLTGTNEKLFF
-,-,TRBJ2-2,TRBV11-3,TGTGCCAGCAGCTTAGATAAAGGAGGGCCTACCGGGGAGCTGTTATTT,CASSLDKGGPTGELLF
-,once,TRBJ2-2,TRBV4-2,TGTGCCAGCAGCCAGGAGGGCTCCATCACCGGGGAGCTGGTTTTT,CASSQEGSITGELVF
-,once,TRBJ2-7,TRBV11-2,-,CASSLRLWGHGASERYF
-,-,TRBJ1-2,TRBV20-1,TGCAGTGCTGAAGCCCTACGCAGGGGCTATGGCTACACCTTC,CSAEALRRGYGYTF
TRBD1,-,TRBJ2-7,TRBV6-1,TGTGCCAGCAGTGAAGCTCCTATACAGGGGGAAGGGGACGAGCAGTACTTC,CASSEAPIQGEGDEQYF
-,-,TRBJ1-3,TRBV6-5,TGTGCCAGCACCAAACAAAGGATGTCTGGAAACACCATATATTTT,CASTKQRMSGNTIYF
TRBD2,many,TRBJ2-7,TRBV6-2/TRBV6-3,TGTGCCAGCAGTTTGGGACTAGATCTCTACGAGCAGTACTTC,CASSLGLDLYEQYF
TRBD2,few,TRBJ2-7,TRBV7-9,TGTGCCAGCAGCGTACGACTAGCGGATGACTCCTACGAGCAGTACTTC,CASSVRLADDSYEQYF
-,many,TRBJ2-3,TRBV6-5,TGTGCCAGCACCACAGGGGATACGCAGTATTTT,CASTTGDTQYF
-,few,TRBJ2-3,TRBV25-1,TGTGCCACCGGAGGGGCGAGCACAGATACGCAGTATTTT,CATGGASTDTQYF
-,-,TRBJ2-7,TRBV11-2,-,CDSSVGSGTPYEQHF
TRBD2,many,TRBJ2-3,TRBV6-6,TGTGCCAGCAGTTACGGCGGGAGGGCCCGGGGAGATACGCAGTATTTT,CASSYGGRARGDTQYF
-,-,TRBJ2-1,TRBV6-1,TGTACCAGCGGTCTCACCTACAATGAGCAGTTCTTC,CTSGLTYNEQFF
TRBD2,-,TRBJ2-1,TRBV5-1,TGCGCCAGCAGCTTCGGCCTGACTAGCGGGAGTTCCTACAATGAGCAGTTCTTC,CASSFGLTSGSSYNEQFF
TRBD1,-,TRBJ2-7,TRBV7-9,TGTGCCAGCAGCCGGGACAGGACCTACGAGCAGTACTTC,CASSRDRTYEQYF
-,-,TRBJ2-5,TRBV11-2,TGTGCCAGCAGCTTAACAGGAGGGGGCTCGTGGGAGACCCAGTACTTC,CASSLTGGGSWETQYF
TRBD2,few,TRBJ2-2,TRBV29-1,TGCAGCGCGGGCGGGAGAAAGTACGGGGAGCTGTTTTTT,CSAGGRKYGELFF
-,-,TRBJ1-1,TRBV25-1,TGTGCCAGCAGTGAATATCGACGAGGGAACACTGAAGCTTTCTTT,CASSEYRRGNTEAFF
-,-,TRBJ2-7,TRBV5-1,TGCGCCAGCAGCTTGGGAGGGCGGGTGGACGAGCAGTACTTC,CASSLGGRVDEQYF
-,-,TRBJ2-1,TRBV10-2,TGCGCTAGCAGTGATAAGGGCGGTACTTGCGGATCCCCGGATAATGAGCAGTTCTTC,CASSDKGGTCGSPDNEQFF